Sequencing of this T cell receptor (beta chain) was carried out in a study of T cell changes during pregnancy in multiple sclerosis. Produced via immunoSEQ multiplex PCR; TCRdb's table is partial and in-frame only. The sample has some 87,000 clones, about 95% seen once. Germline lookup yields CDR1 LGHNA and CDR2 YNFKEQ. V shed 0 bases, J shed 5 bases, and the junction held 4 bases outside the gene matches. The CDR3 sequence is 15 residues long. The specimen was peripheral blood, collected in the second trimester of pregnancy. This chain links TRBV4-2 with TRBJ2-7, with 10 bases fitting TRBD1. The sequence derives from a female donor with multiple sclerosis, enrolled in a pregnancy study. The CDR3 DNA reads TGTGCCAGCAGCCAAGATCGGGACAGGGGAAACGAGCAGTACTTC. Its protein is CASSQDRDRGNEQYF.